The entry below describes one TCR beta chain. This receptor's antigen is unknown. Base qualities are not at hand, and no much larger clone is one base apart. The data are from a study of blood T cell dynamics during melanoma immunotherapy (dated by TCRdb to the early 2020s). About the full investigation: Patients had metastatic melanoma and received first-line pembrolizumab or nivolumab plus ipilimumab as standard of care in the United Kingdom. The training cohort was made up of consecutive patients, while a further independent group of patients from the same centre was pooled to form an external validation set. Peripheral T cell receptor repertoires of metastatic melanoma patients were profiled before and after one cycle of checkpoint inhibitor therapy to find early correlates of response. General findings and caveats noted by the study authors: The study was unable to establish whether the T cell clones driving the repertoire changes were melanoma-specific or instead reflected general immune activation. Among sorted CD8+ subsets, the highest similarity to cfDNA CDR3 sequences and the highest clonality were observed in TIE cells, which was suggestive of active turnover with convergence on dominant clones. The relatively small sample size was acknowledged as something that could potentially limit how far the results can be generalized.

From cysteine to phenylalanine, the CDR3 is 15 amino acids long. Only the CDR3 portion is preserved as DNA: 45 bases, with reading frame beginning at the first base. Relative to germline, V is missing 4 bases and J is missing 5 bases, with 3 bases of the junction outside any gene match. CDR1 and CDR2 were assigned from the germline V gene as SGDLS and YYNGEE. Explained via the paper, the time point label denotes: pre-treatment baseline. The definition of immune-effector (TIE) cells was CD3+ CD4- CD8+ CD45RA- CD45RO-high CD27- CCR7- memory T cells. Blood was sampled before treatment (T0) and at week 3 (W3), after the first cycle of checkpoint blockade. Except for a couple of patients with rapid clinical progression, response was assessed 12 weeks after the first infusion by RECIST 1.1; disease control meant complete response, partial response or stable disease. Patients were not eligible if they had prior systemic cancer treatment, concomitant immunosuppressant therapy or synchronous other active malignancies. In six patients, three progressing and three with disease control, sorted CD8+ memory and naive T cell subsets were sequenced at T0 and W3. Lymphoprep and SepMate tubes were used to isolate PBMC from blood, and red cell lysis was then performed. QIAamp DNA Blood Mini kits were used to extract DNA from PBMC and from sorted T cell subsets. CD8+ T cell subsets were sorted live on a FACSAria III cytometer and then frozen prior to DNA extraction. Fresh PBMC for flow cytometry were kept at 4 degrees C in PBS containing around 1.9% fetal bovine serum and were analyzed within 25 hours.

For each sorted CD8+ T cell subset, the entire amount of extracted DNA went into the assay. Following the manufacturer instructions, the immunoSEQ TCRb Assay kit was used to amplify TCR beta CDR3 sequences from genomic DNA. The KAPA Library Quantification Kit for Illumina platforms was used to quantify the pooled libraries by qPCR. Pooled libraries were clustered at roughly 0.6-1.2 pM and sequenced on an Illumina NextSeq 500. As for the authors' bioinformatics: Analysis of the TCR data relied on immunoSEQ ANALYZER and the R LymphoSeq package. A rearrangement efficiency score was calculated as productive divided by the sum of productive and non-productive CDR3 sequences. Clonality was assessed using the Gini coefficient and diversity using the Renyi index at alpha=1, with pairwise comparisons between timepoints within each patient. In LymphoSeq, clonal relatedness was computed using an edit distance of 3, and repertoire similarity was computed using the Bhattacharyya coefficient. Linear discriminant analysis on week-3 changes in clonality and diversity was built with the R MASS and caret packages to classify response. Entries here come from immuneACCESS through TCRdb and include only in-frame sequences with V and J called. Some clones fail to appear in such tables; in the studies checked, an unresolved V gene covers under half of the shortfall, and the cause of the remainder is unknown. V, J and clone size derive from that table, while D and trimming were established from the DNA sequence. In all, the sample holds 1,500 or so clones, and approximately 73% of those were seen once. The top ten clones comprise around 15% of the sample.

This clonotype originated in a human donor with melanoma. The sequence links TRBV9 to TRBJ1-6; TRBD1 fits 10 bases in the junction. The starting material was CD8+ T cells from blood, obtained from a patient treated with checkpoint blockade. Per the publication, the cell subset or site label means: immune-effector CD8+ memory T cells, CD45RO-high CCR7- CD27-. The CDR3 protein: CASSSGTGDNSPLHF. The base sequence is TGTGCCAGCAGCTCCGGGACAGGGGATAATTCACCCCTCCACTTT.